This T cell receptor (beta chain) was identified in a study of blood T cell repertoires in COVID-19. Of note for this clone: The same CDR3 can be traced to other DNA sequences in this sample.

V trimming: 7 bases; J trimming: 1 base; junction bases outside the gene matches: 5. Germline V lookup: CDR1 SEHNR, CDR2 FQNEAQ (reference sequence). This CDR3 is built from 14 residues. Sequencing was performed with immunoSEQ multiplex PCR; in TCRdb, only in-frame clones are kept and a portion is missing. The data contain 90,000 to 110,000 clones, approximately 80% of them singletons. This chain links TRBV7-9 with TRBJ1-1; TRBD1 matches at 8 bases. Material for sequencing was peripheral blood. The receptor was isolated from a woman at least 80 years old with active or convalescent COVID-19. The CDR3 reads CASTPGGRNTEAFF. The CDR3 DNA follows: TGTGCCAGCACGCCAGGGGGCCGGAACACTGAAGCTTTCTTT.